This T cell receptor beta chain was identified during a study of T cell responses to AZD1222 COVID-19 vaccine. Study-wide results and limits: Donors were mostly white British, more females; clonal diversity possibly underestimated.

Of note for this clone: Its cognate antigen is unknown.

The CDR3 runs to 17 residues. The V segment lost 6 bases and the J segment 1 base; nucleotides outside the gene matches: 11. The germline CDR1 and CDR2 sequences are LNHDA and SQIVND (reference sequence). Clones were sequenced by immunoSEQ multiplex PCR, and TCRdb holds only the in-frame ones, with some missing. The sample gives some 120,000 clones, roughly 90% of which show up once; around 7% is in the top ten. Here the sequenced sample was peripheral blood, taken on day 0 of AZD1222 vaccination. This clonotype originated in an adult in good health. V gene TRBV19 combines with J gene TRBJ1-1; 10 bases map to TRBD1. CDR3 sequence (DNA): TGTGCCAGTAGAAGGACAGGGGGTGCCCTGGGGAACACTGAAGCTTTCTTT. It codes for CASRRTGGALGNTEAFF.